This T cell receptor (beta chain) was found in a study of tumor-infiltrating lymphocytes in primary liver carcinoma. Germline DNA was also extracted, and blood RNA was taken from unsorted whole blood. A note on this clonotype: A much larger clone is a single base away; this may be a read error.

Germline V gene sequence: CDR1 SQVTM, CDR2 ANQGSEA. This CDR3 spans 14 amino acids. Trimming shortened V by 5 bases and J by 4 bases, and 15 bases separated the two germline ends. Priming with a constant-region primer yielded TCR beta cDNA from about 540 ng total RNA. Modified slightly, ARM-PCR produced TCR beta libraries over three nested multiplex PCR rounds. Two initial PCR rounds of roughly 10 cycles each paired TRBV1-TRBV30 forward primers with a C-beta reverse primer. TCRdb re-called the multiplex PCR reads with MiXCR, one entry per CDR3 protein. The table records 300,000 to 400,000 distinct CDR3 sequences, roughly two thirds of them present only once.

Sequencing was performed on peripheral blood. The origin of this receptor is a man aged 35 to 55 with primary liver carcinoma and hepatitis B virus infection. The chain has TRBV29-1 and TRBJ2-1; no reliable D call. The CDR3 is CSVSGPTEYNEQFF. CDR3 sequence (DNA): TGCAGCGTTTCTGGTCCTACAGAGTACAATGAGCAGTTCTTC.